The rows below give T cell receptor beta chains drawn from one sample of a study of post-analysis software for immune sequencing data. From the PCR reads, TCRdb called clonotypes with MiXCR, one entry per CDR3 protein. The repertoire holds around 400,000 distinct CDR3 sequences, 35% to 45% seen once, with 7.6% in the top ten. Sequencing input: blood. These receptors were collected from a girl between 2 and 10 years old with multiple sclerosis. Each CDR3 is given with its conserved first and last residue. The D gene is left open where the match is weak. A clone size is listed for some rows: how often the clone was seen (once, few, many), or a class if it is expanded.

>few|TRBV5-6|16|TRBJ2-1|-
CASSFSPVVPYNEQFF
TGTGCCAGCAGCTTTAGCCCAGTAGTCCCCTACAATGAGCAGTTCTTC
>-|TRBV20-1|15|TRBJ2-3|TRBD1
CSASPGQIITDTQYF
TGCAGTGCTAGCCCGGGACAGATAATTACAGATACGCAGTATTTT
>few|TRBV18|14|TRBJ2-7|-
CASSAQRGTYEQYF
TGTGCCAGCTCGGCCCAGAGGGGTACCTACGAGCAGTACTTC
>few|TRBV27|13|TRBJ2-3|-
CASSPLGTDTQYF
TGTGCCAGCAGTCCCCTAGGCACAGATACGCAGTATTTT
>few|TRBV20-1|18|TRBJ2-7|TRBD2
CSASTLAGGLGFGVEQYF
TGCAGTGCCAGCACCCTAGCGGGAGGACTTGGGTTCGGCGTCGAGCAGTACTTC
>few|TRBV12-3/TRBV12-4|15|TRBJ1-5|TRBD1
CASSLSQGAGQPQHF
TGTGCCAGCAGTTTGAGCCAGGGGGCGGGTCAGCCCCAGCATTTT
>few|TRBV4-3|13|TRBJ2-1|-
CASSQAGYNEQFF
TGCGCCAGCAGCCAGGCGGGCTACAATGAGCAGTTCTTC
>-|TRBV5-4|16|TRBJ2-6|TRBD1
CASSLAGTGGANVLTF
TGTGCCAGCAGCTTAGCCGGGACAGGGGGGGCCAACGTCCTGACTTTC
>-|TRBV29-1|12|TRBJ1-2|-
CSVLQGSYGYTF
TGCAGCGTCTTACAGGGATCCTATGGCTACACCTTC
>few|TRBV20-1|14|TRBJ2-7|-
CSARRQGTTYEQYF
TGCAGTGCCAGACGGCAGGGAACAACCTACGAGCAGTACTTC
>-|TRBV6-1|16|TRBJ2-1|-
CASSEARVPSYNEQFF
TGTGCCAGCAGTGAAGCGAGAGTCCCCTCCTACAATGAGCAGTTCTTC
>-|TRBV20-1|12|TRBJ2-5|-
CSAPTAGETQYF
TGCAGTGCACCTACGGCGGGGGAGACCCAGTACTTC
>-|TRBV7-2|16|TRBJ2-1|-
CASSLVLDGPYNEQFF
TGTGCCAGCAGCTTAGTATTAGACGGGCCGTACAATGAGCAGTTCTTC
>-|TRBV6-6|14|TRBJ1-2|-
CASRYSNRDDGYTF
TGTGCCAGCAGGTACTCGAACAGGGATGATGGCTACACCTTC
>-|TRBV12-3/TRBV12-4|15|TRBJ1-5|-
CTSSSKAYSNQPQHF
TGTACCAGCAGTTCGAAGGCCTATAGCAATCAGCCCCAGCATTTT
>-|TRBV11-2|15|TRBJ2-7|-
CASSLPGGRVYEQYF
TGTGCCAGCAGTTTACCTGGGGGTCGGGTTTACGAGCAGTACTTC
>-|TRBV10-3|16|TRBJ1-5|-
CAISESRLTLNQPPHF
TGTGCCATCAGTGAGTCCAGGCTGACCCTTAATCAGCCCCCGCATTTT
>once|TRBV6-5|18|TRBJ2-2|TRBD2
CASSYQIRGRGVTGELFF
TGTGCCAGCAGTTACCAGATAAGAGGGAGGGGAGTCACCGGGGAGCTGTTTTTT
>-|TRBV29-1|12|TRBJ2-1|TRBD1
CAGQGNGNEQFF
TGCGCGGGACAGGGAAATGGTAATGAGCAGTTCTTC
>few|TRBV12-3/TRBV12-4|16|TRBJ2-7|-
CASSLYLGGLSYEQYF
TGTGCCAGCAGTTTATACCTCGGGGGGCTCTCCTACGAGCAGTACTTC
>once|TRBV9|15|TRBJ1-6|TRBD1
CASSATTGANSPLHF
TGTGCCAGCAGCGCGACAACAGGGGCCAATTCACCCCTCCACTTT
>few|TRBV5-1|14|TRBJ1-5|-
CASSLGSAGQPQHF
TGCGCCAGCAGCTTGGGAAGCGCCGGTCAGCCTCAGCATTTT
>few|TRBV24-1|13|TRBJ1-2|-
CATSDGSNYGYTF
TGTGCCACCAGTGATGGCAGCAACTATGGCTACACCTTC
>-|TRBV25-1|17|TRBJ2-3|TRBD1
CAGSVRQGRINTDTQYF
TGTGCCGGCAGTGTTCGACAGGGGCGGATTAACACAGATACGCAGTATTTT
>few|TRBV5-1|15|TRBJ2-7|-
CASSLAKGRPYEQYF
TGCGCCAGCAGCTTGGCCAAGGGGAGACCCTACGAGCAGTACTTC
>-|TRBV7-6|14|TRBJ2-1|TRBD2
CASSSNGGLYEQFF
TGTGCCAGCAGCTCTAACGGGGGGTTGTATGAGCAGTTCTTC
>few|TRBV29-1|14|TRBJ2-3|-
CSVWSGVHGDTQYF
TGCAGCGTTTGGTCGGGGGTTCATGGAGATACGCAGTATTTT
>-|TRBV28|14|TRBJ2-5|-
CASSWGGLGETQYF
TGTGCCAGCAGTTGGGGGGGGCTAGGGGAGACCCAGTACTTC
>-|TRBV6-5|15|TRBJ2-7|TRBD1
CASSFDRAVTYEQYF
TGTGCCAGCAGCTTCGACAGGGCCGTTACCTACGAGCAGTACTTC
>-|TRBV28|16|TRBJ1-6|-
CASSRTGRVYNSPLHF
TGTGCCAGCAGTCGTACTGGCAGGGTGTATAATTCACCCCTCCACTTT
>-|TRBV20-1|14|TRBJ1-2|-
CSARVDGGPYGYTF
TGCAGTGCTAGAGTTGACGGGGGGCCCTATGGCTACACCTTC
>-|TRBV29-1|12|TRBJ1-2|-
CSGGQALRGYTF
TGCAGCGGTGGTCAGGCACTTCGGGGCTACACCTTC
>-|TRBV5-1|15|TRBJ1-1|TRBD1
CASSWTGGTNTEAFF
TGCGCCAGCAGCTGGACAGGGGGCACGAACACTGAAGCTTTCTTT
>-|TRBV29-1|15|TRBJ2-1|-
CSVEVRRVSYNEQFF
TGCAGCGTTGAGGTTCGGCGGGTCTCCTACAATGAGCAGTTCTTC
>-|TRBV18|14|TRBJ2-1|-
CASSPTEAYNEQFF
TGTGCCAGCTCACCGACGGAAGCCTACAATGAGCAGTTCTTC
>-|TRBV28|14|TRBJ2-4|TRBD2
CASRPGLAGVEQYF
TGTGCCAGCAGACCGGGACTAGCGGGGGTTGAGCAGTACTTC
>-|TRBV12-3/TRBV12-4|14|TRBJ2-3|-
CASSLSVGTDAQYF
TGTGCCAGCAGTTTATCAGTGGGCACAGATGCGCAGTATTTT
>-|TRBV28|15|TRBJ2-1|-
CATPVRVEGYNEQFF
TGTGCCACCCCCGTGAGGGTGGAAGGGTACAATGAGCAGTTCTTC
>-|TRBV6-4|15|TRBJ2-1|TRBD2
CASSDSAGGNNEQFF
TGTGCCAGCAGTGACTCTGCGGGAGGGAACAATGAGCAGTTCTTC
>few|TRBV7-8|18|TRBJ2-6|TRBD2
CASSLSGTHSSGANVLTF
TGTGCCAGCAGCTTAAGCGGGACTCACAGCTCTGGGGCCAACGTCCTGACTTTC
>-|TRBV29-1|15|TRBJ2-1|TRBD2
CSVFSGRISYNEQFF
TGCAGCGTTTTTAGCGGGAGAATCTCCTACAATGAGCAGTTCTTC
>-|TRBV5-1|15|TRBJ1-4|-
CASSLQPATNEKLFF
TGCGCCAGCAGCTTACAGCCCGCAACTAATGAAAAACTGTTTTTT
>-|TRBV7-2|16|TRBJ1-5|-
CASSLRGQGFNQPQHF
TGTGCCAGCAGCTTAAGGGGCCAGGGTTTCAATCAGCCCCAGCATTTT
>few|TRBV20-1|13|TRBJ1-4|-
CSARTEFNEKLFF
TGCAGTGCTAGGACAGAATTTAATGAAAAACTGTTTTTT
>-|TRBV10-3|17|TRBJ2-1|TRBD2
CAISPGTSGIRDNEQFF
TGTGCCATCAGCCCCGGGACTAGCGGGATAAGGGACAATGAGCAGTTCTTC